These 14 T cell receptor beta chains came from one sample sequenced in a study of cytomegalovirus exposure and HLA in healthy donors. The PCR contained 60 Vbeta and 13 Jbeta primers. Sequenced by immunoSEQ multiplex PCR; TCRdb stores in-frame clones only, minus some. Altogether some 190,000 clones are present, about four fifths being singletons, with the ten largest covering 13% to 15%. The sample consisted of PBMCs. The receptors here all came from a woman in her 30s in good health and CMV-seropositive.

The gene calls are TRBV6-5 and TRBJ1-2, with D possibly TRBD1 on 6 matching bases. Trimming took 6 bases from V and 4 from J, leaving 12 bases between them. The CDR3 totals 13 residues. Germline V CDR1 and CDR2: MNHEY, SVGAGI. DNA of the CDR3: TGTGCCAGCAGACGGACAGTCGGCTATGGCTACACCTTC. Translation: CASRRTVGYGYTF.

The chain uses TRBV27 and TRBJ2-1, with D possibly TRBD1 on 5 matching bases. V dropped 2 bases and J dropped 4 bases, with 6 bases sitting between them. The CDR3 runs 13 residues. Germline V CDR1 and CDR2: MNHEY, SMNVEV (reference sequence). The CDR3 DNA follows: TGTGCCAGCAGTTTAGGACAATACAATGAGCAGTTCTTC. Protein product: CASSLGQYNEQFF.

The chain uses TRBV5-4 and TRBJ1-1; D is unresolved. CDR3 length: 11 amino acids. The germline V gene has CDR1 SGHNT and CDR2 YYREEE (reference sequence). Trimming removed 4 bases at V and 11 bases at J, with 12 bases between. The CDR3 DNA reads TGTGCCAGCAGCGGAGGAGGTCGGGCTTTCTTT. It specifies CASSGGGRAFF.

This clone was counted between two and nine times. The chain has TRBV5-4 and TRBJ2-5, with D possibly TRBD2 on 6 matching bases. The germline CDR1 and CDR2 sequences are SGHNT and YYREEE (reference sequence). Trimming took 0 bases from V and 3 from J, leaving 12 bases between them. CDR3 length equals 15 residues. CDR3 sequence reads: CASSLGLGEKETQYF. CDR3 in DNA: TGTGCCAGCAGCTTGGGACTAGGGGAAAAAGAGACCCAGTACTTC. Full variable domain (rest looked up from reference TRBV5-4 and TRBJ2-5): ETGVTQSPTHLIKTRGQQVTLRCSSQSGHNTVSWYQQALGQGPQFIFQYYREEENGRGNFPPRFSGLQFPNYSSELNVNALELDDSALYLCASSLGLGEKETQYFGPGTRLLVL.

In nucleotides, the CDR3 is TGTGCCAGCAGCTTGGCCGGAGCGGCCGGGGAGCTGTTTTTT. This gives the protein CASSLAGAAGELFF. The V call is TRBV5-4, the J call TRBJ2-2; D possibly corresponds to TRBD2 (5 bases). The V gene lost 0 bases and the J gene lost 6 bases, with 9 bases spanning the gap. Germline V CDR1 and CDR2: SGHNT, YYREEE (reference sequence). The CDR3 is 14 amino acids.

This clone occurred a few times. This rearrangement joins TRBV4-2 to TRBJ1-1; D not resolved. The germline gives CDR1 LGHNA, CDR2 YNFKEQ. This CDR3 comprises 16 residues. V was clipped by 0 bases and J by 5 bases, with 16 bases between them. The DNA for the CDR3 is TGTGCCAGCAGCCAAGAGAAAGGCGTGGCGGGGACTGAAGCTTTCTTT. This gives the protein CASSQEKGVAGTEAFF.

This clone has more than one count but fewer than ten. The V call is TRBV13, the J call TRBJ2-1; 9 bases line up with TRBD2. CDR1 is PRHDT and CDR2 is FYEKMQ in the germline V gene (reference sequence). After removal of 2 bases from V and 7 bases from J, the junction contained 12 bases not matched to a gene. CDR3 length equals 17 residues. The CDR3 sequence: CASSLKAGGTIGNEQFF. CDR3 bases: TGTGCCAGCAGCTTAAAAGCGGGGGGCACAATTGGAAATGAGCAGTTCTTC.

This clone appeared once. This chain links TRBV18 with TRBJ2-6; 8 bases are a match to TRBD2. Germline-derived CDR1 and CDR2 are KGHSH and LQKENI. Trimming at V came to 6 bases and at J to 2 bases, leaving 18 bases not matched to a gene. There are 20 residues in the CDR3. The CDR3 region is CASSPGTLPGGVPGANVLTF. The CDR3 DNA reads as TGTGCCAGCTCTCCCGGTACTTTACCGGGAGGGGTCCCTGGGGCCAACGTCCTGACTTTC.

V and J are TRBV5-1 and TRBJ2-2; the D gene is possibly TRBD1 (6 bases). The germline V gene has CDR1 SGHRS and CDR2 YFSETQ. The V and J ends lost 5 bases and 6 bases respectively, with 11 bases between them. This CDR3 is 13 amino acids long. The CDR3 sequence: CASSNRVSGELFF. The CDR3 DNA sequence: TGCGCCAGCAGTAACAGGGTGTCCGGGGAGCTGTTTTTT.

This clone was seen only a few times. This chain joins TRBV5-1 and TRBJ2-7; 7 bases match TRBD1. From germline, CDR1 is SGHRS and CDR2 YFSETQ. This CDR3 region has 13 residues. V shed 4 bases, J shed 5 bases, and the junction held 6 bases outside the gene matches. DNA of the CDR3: TGCGCCAGCAGCCCCACAGGGGCCCACGAGCAGTACTTC. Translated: CASSPTGAHEQYF.

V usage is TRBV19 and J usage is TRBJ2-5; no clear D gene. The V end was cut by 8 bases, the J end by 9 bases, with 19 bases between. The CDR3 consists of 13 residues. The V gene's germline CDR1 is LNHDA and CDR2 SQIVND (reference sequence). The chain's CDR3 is CASAETGGRAQYF. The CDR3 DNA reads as TGTGCCAGTGCAGAAACCGGCGGCCGGGCCCAGTACTTC.

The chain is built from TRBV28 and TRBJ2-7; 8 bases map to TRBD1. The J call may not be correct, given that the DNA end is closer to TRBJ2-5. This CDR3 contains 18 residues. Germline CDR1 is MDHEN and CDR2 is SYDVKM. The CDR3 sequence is CASSPSAGQGYWRETQYF. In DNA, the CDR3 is TGTGCCAGCAGTCCGTCCGCAGGACAGGGATACTGGCGGGAGACCCAGTACTTC.

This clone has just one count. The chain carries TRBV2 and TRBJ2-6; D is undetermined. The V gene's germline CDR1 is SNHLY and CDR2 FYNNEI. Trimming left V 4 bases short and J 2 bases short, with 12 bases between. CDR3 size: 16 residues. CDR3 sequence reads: CASSGVLLTGANVLTF. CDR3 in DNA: TGTGCCAGCAGTGGAGTCCTCCTTACTGGGGCCAACGTCCTGACTTTC.

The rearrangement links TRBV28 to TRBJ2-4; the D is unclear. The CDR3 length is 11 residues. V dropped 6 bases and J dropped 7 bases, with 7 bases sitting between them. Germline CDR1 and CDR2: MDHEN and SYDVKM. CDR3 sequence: CASRAGNIQYF. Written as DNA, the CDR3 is TGTGCCAGCAGGGCCGGGAACATTCAGTACTTC.